The rows below give T cell receptor beta chains drawn from one sample of a study of CD8 T cells in ankylosing spondylitis. TCRdb re-analysed the 5' RACE reads in MiXCR, keeping a single row per CDR3 protein. The data show about 260,000 distinct CDR3 sequences, 20% seen once. Sequenced material: blood, either unsorted or a sorted T cell fraction (not recorded which). All receptors derive from a male donor with ankylosing spondylitis or in good health (not recorded which). CDR3s include the opening cysteine and the closing phenylalanine or tryptophan. A D gene is named only where the DNA matches it firmly. The size field is filled for only some rows; it gives once, few, many or a size class.

TRBV5-1	.	15	TRBJ2-3	.	CASSSSGDYTDTQYF	TGCGCCAGCAGCTCTTCAGGGGATTACACAGATACGCAGTATTTT
TRBV6-5	TRBD2	17	TRBJ2-4	few	CASSWTSGALAKNIQYF	TGTGCCAGCAGTTGGACTAGCGGGGCACTAGCCAAAAACATTCAGTACTTC
TRBV10-1	.	14	TRBJ2-2	.	CASREGQLTGELFF	TGCGCCAGCAGAGAAGGACAACTCACCGGGGAGCTGTTTTTT
TRBV7-3	.	13	TRBJ1-1	.	CASSTRRGAEAFF	TGTGCCAGCAGCACACGACGAGGGGCTGAAGCTTTCTTT
TRBV10-3	TRBD2	14	TRBJ2-3	.	CAISDVAGADTQYF	TGTGCCATCAGTGACGTAGCGGGAGCAGATACGCAGTATTTT
TRBV20-1	.	11	TRBJ1-1	many	CSASVGFEAFF	TGCAGTGCCTCCGTGGGGTTTGAAGCTTTCTTT
TRBV28	TRBD1	17	TRBJ2-3	.	CASSFSDRAPSTDTQYF	TGTGCCAGCAGTTTCTCCGACAGGGCTCCTAGCACAGATACGCAGTATTTT
TRBV5-1	TRBD1	14	TRBJ1-1	.	CASSLDREGTEAFF	TGCGCCAGCAGCCTGGACAGGGAGGGCACTGAAGCTTTCTTT
TRBV5-5	TRBD2	14	TRBJ2-5	few	CASSRGGGEETQYF	TGTGCCAGCAGCCGAGGCGGGGGGGAAGAGACCCAGTACTTC
TRBV28	.	14	TRBJ2-2	few	CASSFQGYNGELFF	TGTGCCAGCAGTTTTCAGGGATATAACGGGGAGCTGTTTTTT
TRBV20-1	TRBD1	15	TRBJ1-2	many	CSAPRTRDRGYGYTF	TGCAGTGCTCCACGCACCCGGGACAGGGGATATGGCTACACCTTC
TRBV11-3	.	13	TRBJ2-2	.	CASSLDMAGELFF	TGTGCCAGCAGCTTAGATATGGCTGGGGAGCTGTTTTTT
TRBV5-1	TRBD2	17	TRBJ2-4	.	CASSLGLAGGRSTIQYF	TGCGCCAGCAGCCTGGGACTAGCGGGAGGGCGATCTACCATTCAGTACTTC
TRBV18	.	16	TRBJ1-2	.	CASSPAGGRANYGYTF	TGTGCCAGCTCACCAGCCGGGGGAAGAGCTAACTATGGCTACACCTTC
TRBV5-1	.	16	TRBJ2-1	.	CASTYSRDFSYNEQFF	TGCGCCAGCACCTACAGCCGGGACTTCTCCTACAATGAGCAGTTCTTC
TRBV21-1	.	16	TRBJ2-4	few	CASSKGDTLAKNIQYF	TGTGCCAGCAGCAAAGGCGACACGCTAGCCAAAAACATTCAGTACTTC
TRBV28	.	16	TRBJ1-1	many	CASSLLSPGEYTEAFF	TGTGCCAGCAGTTTACTGAGCCCAGGGGAGTACACTGAAGCTTTCTTT
TRBV3-1	.	14	TRBJ1-3	.	CASSQLPSGNTIYF	TGTGCCAGCAGCCAACTCCCCTCTGGAAACACCATATATTTT
TRBV2	TRBD1	15	TRBJ2-3	.	CASSLDRFSTDTQYF	TGTGCCAGCAGTTTGGACAGGTTTAGCACAGATACGCAGTATTTT
TRBV15	TRBD2	15	TRBJ2-3	many	CATSRAGGGTDTQYF	TGTGCCACCAGCAGAGCGGGGGGTGGTACAGATACGCAGTATTTT
TRBV5-5	.	15	TRBJ1-1	.	CASSLGQGTNTEAFF	TGTGCCAGCAGCTTGGGGCAGGGGACGAACACTGAAGCTTTCTTT
TRBV5-6	TRBD2	18	TRBJ2-3	few	CASSSRLAGGGPSPTQYF	TGTGCCAGCAGCTCCCGACTAGCGGGAGGGGGACCCTCTCCTACGCAGTATTTT
TRBV6-2/TRBV6-3	TRBD1	17	TRBJ1-5	once	CASSDDRGVYSNQPQHF	TGTGCCAGCAGTGACGACAGGGGCGTTTATAGCAATCAGCCCCAGCATTTT
TRBV11-2	.	12	TRBJ1-1	.	CASSLDVGVAFF	TGTGCCAGCAGCTTAGATGTGGGGGTAGCTTTCTTT
TRBV11-2	.	15	TRBJ2-3	.	CASSLAGSRTDTQYF	TGTGCCAGCAGCTTAGCGGGCAGTCGCACAGATACGCAGTATTTT
TRBV29-1	.	16	TRBJ2-3	.	CSVGTSGADGADTQYF	TGCAGCGTTGGGACTTCGGGGGCGGATGGGGCAGATACGCAGTATTTT
TRBV12-3/TRBV12-4	.	15	TRBJ2-2	.	CASSSPWGDTGELFF	TGTGCCAGCAGTTCCCCCTGGGGAGACACCGGGGAGCTGTTTTTT
TRBV5-1	.	15	TRBJ2-3	few	CASSSEAGSTDTQYF	TGCGCCAGCAGCTCAGAGGCAGGTAGCACAGATACGCAGTATTTT
TRBV6-1	.	14	TRBJ1-4	.	CASRPGSTIEKLFF	TGTGCCAGCAGGCCAGGATCAACTATTGAAAAACTGTTTTTT
TRBV5-1	.	12	TRBJ1-1	.	CASSLDGLGAFF	TGCGCCAGCAGCTTGGATGGCCTTGGAGCTTTCTTT
TRBV5-1	TRBD1	18	TRBJ2-1	.	CASSLLSNGQGSYNEQFF	TGCGCCAGCAGCTTGCTGTCGAATGGACAGGGTTCCTACAATGAGCAGTTCTTC